The 14 T cell receptor beta chains listed next were all sequenced from one sample in a study of graft-versus-host responses after intestinal transplantation. Using immunoSEQ multiplex PCR, the repertoire was profiled, and TCRdb retains in-frame clones only, with some absent. The repertoire includes over 55,000 clones, approximately 87% of them detected once, and 0.35% to 0.4% sits in the top ten. For these TCRs, the target antigens are not known. This sample comprised unstimulated CD4+ T cells sorted from spleen or lymph node cells, obtained before transplant. These receptors were obtained from a human donor who was the organ donor for an intestinal transplant.

The chain couples TRBV28 to TRBJ1-2; D possibly corresponds to TRBD1 (6 bases). This CDR3 contains 13 residues. V lost 8 bases, J lost 4 bases, and 14 bases lay in between. Germline CDR1 is MDHEN and CDR2 is SYDVKM. Here the CDR3 DNA reads TGTGCCAGCGGCCCGGGGGGCGTCTATGGCTACACCTTC. Its protein is CASGPGGVYGYTF.

The V and J genes are TRBV28 and TRBJ2-6; D uncertain. V was pared by 3 bases and J by 0 bases, with 6 bases between. Germline CDR1 reads MDHEN; CDR2 reads SYDVKM. The CDR3 has 15 residues. CDR3 in amino acids: CASSLRSSGANVLTF. The CDR3 DNA reads as TGTGCCAGCAGTTTGAGGAGCTCTGGGGCCAACGTCCTGACTTTC.

The rearrangement joins TRBV18 to TRBJ1-6, with TRBD1 identical over 7 bases. CDR3 length: 13 amino acids. V shed 5 bases, J shed 8 bases, and the junction held 3 bases outside the gene matches. Per the germline V gene, CDR1 is KGHSH and CDR2 is LQKENI. As DNA, the CDR3 is TGTGCCAGCTCAGGGACAGCCGATTCACCCCTCCACTTT. Protein product: CASSGTADSPLHF.

The chain employs TRBV30 and TRBJ2-7; 9 bases are shared with TRBD1. CDR3 length equals 13 residues. CDR1 and CDR2 from the germline V gene are GTSNPN and SVGIG (reference sequence). With V trimmed by 3 bases and J by 10 bases, 10 bases remained unmatched. This CDR3 is CAWRGDRESGQYV. DNA for the CDR3: TGTGCCTGGAGGGGGGACAGGGAGTCGGGACAGTACGTC.

This clone appeared a single time. The V gene is TRBV10-3, the J gene TRBJ1-1; unclear D gene. V lost 4 bases and J 3 bases, leaving 18 bases between the germline ends. Germline CDR1 is ENHRY and CDR2 is SYGVKD. The CDR3 spans 16 residues. The DNA of the CDR3 is TGTGCCATCAGTGGATCACGACACAAGGGAGACACTGAAGCTTTCTTT. It specifies CAISGSRHKGDTEAFF.

The chain joins TRBV4-1 to TRBJ2-5, with TRBD2 identical over 11 bases. The germline V gene has CDR1 MGHRA and CDR2 YSYEKL. This CDR3 has 16 residues. The V segment lost 5 bases and the J segment 2 bases; nucleotides outside the gene matches: 7. The DNA for the CDR3 is TGCGCCAGCAGCAGCCCCCTAGCGGGGGGACAAGAGACCCAGTACTTC. It encodes CASSSPLAGGQETQYF.

CDR3 in DNA: TGTGCCAGCAGCCCGGACTTGGGGTCCAATGAGCAGTTCTTC. Translating it yields CASSPDLGSNEQFF. The rearrangement uses TRBV5-4 and TRBJ2-1; D possibly corresponds to TRBD2 (5 bases). Germline V CDR1 and CDR2: SGHNT, YYREEE (reference sequence). This CDR3 region has 14 residues. V was cut by 4 bases and J by 6 bases, with 14 bases left in between.

CDR3 sequence: CAGGWSNQPQHF. CDR3 DNA: TGCGCCGGGGGGTGGAGCAATCAGCCCCAGCATTTT. V is TRBV10-1 and J is TRBJ1-5, with D tentatively TRBD1 (5 bases). The CDR3 is 12 residues long. The V gene lost 11 bases and the J gene lost 1 base, with 9 bases spanning the gap. In germline, CDR1 is WNHNN, CDR2 SYGVQD (reference sequence).

The chain is built from TRBV5-6 and TRBJ1-5, with TRBD1 identical over 7 bases. This CDR3 is 19 amino acids long. Germline V gives CDR1 SGHDT, CDR2 YYEEEE. With V trimmed by 5 bases and J by 9 bases, 26 bases remained unmatched. The CDR3 coding sequence is TGTGCCAGCAGAACATGCACAATAACCAAGAATAGGACAGGTGGGCCCCAGCATTTT. Translating gives CASRTCTITKNRTGGPQHF.

This chain joins TRBV28 and TRBJ1-6, with D perhaps TRBD1 (6 bases). This CDR3 has 15 residues. Trimming took off 8 bases at V and 5 bases at J, with 16 bases between the two ends. CDR1 and CDR2 from the germline V gene are MDHEN and SYDVKM. The CDR3 sequence is CASQRGSRNNSPLHF. Here the CDR3 DNA reads TGTGCCAGCCAAAGGGGGAGTCGTAATAATTCACCCCTCCACTTT.

This clone showed up just once. V is TRBV30 and J is TRBJ1-1; 7 bases agree with TRBD1. The length of the CDR3 is 10 residues. The junction had 1 base not matched to a gene; V was cut back by 4 bases and J by 8 bases. CDR1 is GTSNPN, CDR2 SVGIG, per germline (reference sequence). CDR3 region: CAWIQGEAFF. DNA for the CDR3: TGTGCCTGGATACAGGGGGAAGCTTTCTTT.

This rearrangement joins TRBV6-5 to TRBJ1-4; maybe TRBD1 (6 bases). V was clipped by 6 bases and J by 8 bases, with 16 bases between them. The CDR3 spans 14 residues. Germline CDR1 MNHEY, CDR2 SVGAGI. CDR3 sequence (DNA): TGTGCCAGCAGCCGACAGGCCCTAAGGGAAAAACTGTTTTTT. Amino acid sequence: CASSRQALREKLFF.

This clone has more than one count but fewer than ten. The chain recombines TRBV6-6 with TRBJ1-2; D unresolved. Per the germline V gene, CDR1 is MNHNY and CDR2 is SVGAGI (reference sequence). This CDR3 region has 11 residues. The V gene lost 6 bases and the J gene lost 13 bases, with 15 bases spanning the gap. CDR3 sequence: CASRLQQRSTF. CDR3 DNA sequence: TGTGCCAGCAGACTTCAACAAAGGAGCACCTTC.

The chain has TRBV28 and TRBJ1-2; no reliable D call. The V end lost 10 bases, the J end lost 5 bases, and 17 bases lay between the germline ends. This CDR3 has 13 residues. The germline V gene has CDR1 MDHEN and CDR2 SYDVKM. The CDR3 reads CAIRTPSNYGYTF. CDR3 DNA sequence: TGTGCCATCCGCACACCTTCCAATTATGGCTACACCTTC.